One sample yielded the 20 T cell receptor beta chains listed below, sequenced in a study of CD4+ T cells in melanoma. Measured with immunoSEQ multiplex PCR; TCRdb has only the in-frame clones, and not every one. The sample yields about 9,200 clones, approximately 67% seen once. Sequencing was performed on cells from a culture (not recorded whether cultured in vitro). These TCRs come from a human donor with melanoma.

The chain employs TRBV4-2 and TRBJ2-2; possibly TRBD1 for D (5 bases). CDR3 length: 13 residues. Germline V lookup: CDR1 LGHNA, CDR2 YNFKEQ. V was clipped by 0 bases and J by 9 bases, with 8 bases between them. In nucleotides, the CDR3 is TGTGCCAGCAGCCAAGATGGGGCCAGGGAGCTGTTTTTT. Its protein product is CASSQDGARELFF.

This chain links TRBV4-1 with TRBJ1-1; 7 bases align to TRBD1. The CDR3 covers 16 residues. Germline CDR1 is MGHRA and CDR2 is YSYEKL. The ends lost 4 bases at V and 1 base at J; junction bases unmatched: 9. CDR3 amino acids: CASSRGTGTANTEAFF. The DNA for the CDR3 is TGCGCCAGCAGCCGCGGGACCGGGACAGCGAACACTGAAGCTTTCTTT.

The V gene is TRBV7-3, the J gene TRBJ1-1, with D perhaps matching TRBD1 (6 bases). This CDR3 comprises 14 residues. V lost 6 bases, J lost 2 bases, and 13 bases lay in between. Germline lookup yields CDR1 SGHTA and CDR2 FQGTGA. The CDR3 coding sequence is TGTGCCAGCAGGGCGGGACACTCAAACACTGAAGCTTTCTTT. It specifies CASRAGHSNTEAFF. The complete variable domain, with remaining parts taken from reference TRBV7-3 and TRBJ1-1, reads GAGVSQTPSNKVTEKGKYVELRCDPISGHTALYWYRQSLGQGPEFLIYFQGTGAADDSGLPNDRFFAVRPEGSVSTLKIQRTERGDSAVYLCASRAGHSNTEAFFGQGTRLTVV.

The genes are TRBV27 and TRBJ2-6; D gene ambiguous. Trimming removed 7 bases from V and 4 bases from J, with 14 bases in between. This CDR3 spans 15 amino acids. The germline V gene has CDR1 MNHEY and CDR2 SMNVEV (reference sequence). This chain's CDR3 is CASTVRIGGANVLTF. The CDR3 DNA follows: TGTGCCAGCACGGTGAGGATTGGAGGGGCCAACGTCCTGACTTTC. The full variable domain, in which reference TRBV27 and TRBJ2-6 provide the parts outside the CDR3, is EAQVTQNPRYLITVTGKKLTVTCSQNMNHEYMSWYRQDPGLGLRQIYYSMNVEVTDKGDVPEGYKVSRKEKRNFPLILESPSPNQTSLYFCASTVRIGGANVLTFGAGSRLTVL.

This clone was seen more than once but under ten times. The V call is TRBV7-3, the J call TRBJ1-1; a possible D gene is TRBD1 (6 bases). This CDR3 has 15 residues. Looked up from germline, CDR1 is SGHTA and CDR2 is FQGTGA. V was shortened by 3 bases and J by 4 bases, with 15 bases between the two germline ends. In DNA form, the CDR3 reads TGTGCCAGCAGCTTCAGAGGAGGGGGAATCACTGAAGCTTTCTTT. Amino acids: CASSFRGGGITEAFF.

CDR3 loop: CASSPARANREQYF. CDR3 nucleotide sequence: TGTGCCAGCTCACCGGCCAGGGCGAATCGAGAGCAGTACTTC. The gene calls are TRBV18 and TRBJ2-7; TRBD1 might be the D (5 bases). The CDR3 is 14 amino acids. CDR1 is KGHSH, CDR2 LQKENI, per germline. Between the trimmed V and J ends, which lost 3 bases and 7 bases, there was a span of 16 bases.

The gene calls are TRBV5-1 and TRBJ1-6; unclear D gene. Germline-derived CDR1 and CDR2 are SGHRS and YFSETQ. The length of the CDR3 is 13 residues. Between the trimmed V and J ends, which lost 4 bases and 7 bases, there was a span of 9 bases. The CDR3 DNA sequence: TGCGCCAGCAGCAGCAATCTAAATTCACCCCTCCACTTT. Amino acids: CASSSNLNSPLHF.

V usage is TRBV11-2 and J usage is TRBJ2-1; D might be TRBD2 (5 bases). CDR3 length: 13 residues. Looked up from germline, CDR1 is SGHAT and CDR2 is FQNNGV. The V end was cut by 0 bases, the J end by 9 bases, with 9 bases between. DNA of the CDR3: TGTGCCAGCAGCTTAGAACTGGGAGCTGAGCAGTTCTTC. This translates into CASSLELGAEQFF.

The V call is TRBV5-6, the J call TRBJ1-2; unclear D gene. The germline V gene has CDR1 SGHDT and CDR2 YYEEEE. The CDR3 is made up of 14 amino acids. Trimming removed 1 base from V and 7 bases from J, with 14 bases in between. The CDR3 DNA sequence: TGTGCCAGCAGCTTGACGCGGTCTGTAGCTGGCTACACCTTC. Its protein product is CASSLTRSVAGYTF.

This clone turned up a few times. V is TRBV6-6 and J is TRBJ1-5; no firm D call. Trimming left V 8 bases short and J 0 bases short, with 11 bases between. Per germline, CDR1 MNHNY and CDR2 SVGAGI (reference sequence). The CDR3 loop spans 14 amino acids. CDR3 nucleotide sequence: TGTGCCAGCGGCAAGACGGATAGCAATCAGCCCCAGCATTTT. Translating it yields CASGKTDSNQPQHF.

The chain links TRBV2 to TRBJ2-7; no firm D call. V lost 6 bases, J lost 3 bases, and 18 bases lay in between. The V gene's germline CDR1 is SNHLY and CDR2 FYNNEI. The CDR3 spans 15 residues. The CDR3 loop reads CASREKGWYNYEQYF. The CDR3 nucleotides read TGTGCCAGCAGAGAGAAAGGGTGGTATAACTACGAGCAGTACTTC.

This clone was observed once. The rearrangement joins TRBV11-2 to TRBJ2-4; D might be TRBD1 (6 bases). V lost 4 bases and J 11 bases, leaving 24 bases between the germline ends. Germline V gene lookup returns CDR1 SGHAT and CDR2 FQNNGV. The CDR3 loop spans 16 amino acids. In DNA form, the CDR3 reads TGTGCCAGCAGCTCCGAGACAGGCTTGGGTATGGAATTTCAGTACTTC. Protein sequence: CASSSETGLGMEFQYF. The full variable domain, completed using reference TRBV11-2 and TRBJ2-4, is EAGVAQSPRYKIIEKRQSVAFWCNPISGHATLYWYQQILGQGPKLLIQFQNNGVVDDSQLPKDRFSAERLKGVDSTLKIQPAKLEDSAVYLCASSSETGLGMEFQYFGAGTRLSVL.

The gene calls are TRBV5-4 and TRBJ2-3; D is undetermined. This CDR3 has 16 amino acids. Germline V gene sequence: CDR1 SGHNT, CDR2 YYREEE (reference sequence). The ends were cut back, 4 bases at V and 0 bases at J, with 15 bases in the middle. The CDR3 sequence is CASSQLTGTSTDTQYF. Here the CDR3 DNA reads TGTGCCAGCAGCCAACTCACGGGTACTAGCACAGATACGCAGTATTTT.

The chain combines TRBV5-1 with TRBJ2-7; 7 bases fit TRBD1. V lost 5 bases, J lost 1 base, and 6 bases stayed unmatched. CDR1 and CDR2 (germline): SGHRS, YFSETQ. CDR3 size: 14 residues. The CDR3 loop reads CASRRGQQSYEQYF. CDR3 coding DNA: TGCGCCAGCAGACGGGGACAGCAGTCCTACGAGCAGTACTTC. The full variable domain, with the rest looked up from reference TRBV5-1 and TRBJ2-7, is KAGVTQTPRYLIKTRGQQVTLSCSPISGHRSVSWYQQTPGQGLQFLFEYFSETQRNKGNFPGRFSGRQFSNSRSEMNVSTLELGDSALYLCASRRGQQSYEQYFGPGTRLTVT.

Worth noting for this clone: One end of the junction does not line up with germline, which may come from a read error. V gene TRBV7-7 combines with J gene TRBJ2-1; 8 bases fit TRBD2. This CDR3 comprises 14 residues. Germline V lookup: CDR1 SSHAT, CDR2 FNYEAQ (reference sequence). The CDR3 DNA reads as TGTGCTAGCAGCTTAGCGGGGCCCTACAATGAGCAGTTCTTC. It translates to CASSLAGPYNEQFF.

This clone showed up just once. This chain uses TRBV4-1 with TRBJ2-3; no clear D gene. Germline CDR1 is MGHRA and CDR2 is YSYEKL. V was trimmed by 2 bases and J by 0 bases, leaving 6 bases between them. The CDR3 contains 14 residues. The DNA for the CDR3 is TGCGCCAGCAGCCAACCTGGGAGCACAGATACGCAGTATTTT. Amino acids: CASSQPGSTDTQYF.

The rearrangement links TRBV5-5 to TRBJ2-1, with D perhaps TRBD1 or TRBD2 (6 bases each). The CDR3 length is 17 residues. CDR1 is SGHKS and CDR2 is YYEKEE in the germline V gene (reference sequence). V was clipped by 0 bases and J by 2 bases, with 15 bases between them. CDR3 sequence (DNA): TGTGCCAGCAGCTTGGTTTGGGGGGCAGGGACCTACAATGAGCAGTTCTTC. Translated: CASSLVWGAGTYNEQFF. The full variable domain, rest sourced from reference TRBV5-5 and TRBJ2-1, is DAGVTQSPTHLIKTRGQQVTLRCSPISGHKSVSWYQQVLGQGPQFIFQYYEKEERGRGNFPDRFSARQFPNYSSELNVNALLLGDSALYLCASSLVWGAGTYNEQFFGPGTRLTVL.

This clone was seen once. The chain links TRBV5-1 to TRBJ2-3; perhaps TRBD1 as D (6 bases). The CDR3 has 16 amino acids. The germline V gene encodes CDR1 SGHRS and CDR2 YFSETQ. Between the trimmed V and J ends, which lost 2 bases and 0 bases, there was a span of 13 bases. In DNA form, the CDR3 reads TGCGCCAGCAGCTTACCCGGGACAACTAGCACAGATACGCAGTATTTT. Encoded protein: CASSLPGTTSTDTQYF.

This clone is a singleton in its sample. J is TRBJ2-2 and V is TRBV6-5; 8 bases align to TRBD2. Germline V gene data show CDR1 as MNHEY and CDR2 as SVGAGI. Trimming took 8 bases from V and 4 from J; bases not matched to a gene: 3. This CDR3 has 13 amino acids. The CDR3 coding sequence is TGTGCCAGCCGGGGGGGCCGCACCGGGGAGCTGTTTTTT. This encodes CASRGGRTGELFF.

The chain has TRBV5-1 and TRBJ2-3, with 11 nucleotides matching TRBD2. V lost 0 bases and J lost 2; bases outside the gene matches: 14. Germline loops: CDR1 SGHRS, CDR2 YFSETQ. The CDR3 length is 20 residues. Written as DNA, the CDR3 is TGCGCCAGCAGCTTGGTAACCGGGACTAGCGGACTTCCACACACAGATACGCAGTATTTT. Translation gives CASSLVTGTSGLPHTDTQYF.